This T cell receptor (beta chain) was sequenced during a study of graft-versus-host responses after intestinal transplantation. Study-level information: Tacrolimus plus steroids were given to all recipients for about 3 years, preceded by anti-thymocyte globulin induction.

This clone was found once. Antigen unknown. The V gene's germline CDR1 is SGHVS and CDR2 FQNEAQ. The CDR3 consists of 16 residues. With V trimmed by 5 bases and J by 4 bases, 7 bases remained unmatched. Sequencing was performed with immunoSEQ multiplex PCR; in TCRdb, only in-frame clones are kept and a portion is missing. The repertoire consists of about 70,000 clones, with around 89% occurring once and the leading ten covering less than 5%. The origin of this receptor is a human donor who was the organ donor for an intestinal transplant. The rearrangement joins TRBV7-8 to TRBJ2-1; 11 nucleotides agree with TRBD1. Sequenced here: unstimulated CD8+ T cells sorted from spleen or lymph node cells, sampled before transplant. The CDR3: CASSPWTGGAYNEQFF. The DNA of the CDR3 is TGTGCCAGCAGCCCTTGGACAGGGGGCGCGTACAATGAGCAGTTCTTC.